The 3 T cell receptor beta chains given below trace back to one sample, sequenced in a study of T cell repertoires in cytomegalovirus infection. No antigen has been identified for these receptors. TCRdb re-called the reads with MiXCR, one entry per CDR3 protein. This table has around 770,000 distinct CDR3 sequences, about 29% appearing once. Sequencing used cultured CD8+ T cells from PBMCs, obtained from culture after CMV antigen stimulation. The origin of the receptors is a human donor in good health (CMV status not recorded). Some clones in this sample may be carry-over from other donors' samples.

This clonotype was detected a few times. The chain couples TRBV6-5 to TRBJ2-7; D not resolved. Per germline, CDR1 MNHEY and CDR2 SVGAGI. V lost 6 bases and J lost 6, with 15 bases in between. The CDR3 has 13 residues. This CDR3 is CASRSSGGREQYV. DNA of the CDR3: TGTGCCAGCAGATCCTCCGGCGGCCGCGAGCAGTACGTC.

The rearrangement uses TRBV4-1 and TRBJ2-3; 10 positions match TRBD2. The germline V gene has CDR1 MGHRA and CDR2 YSYEKL. The CDR3 contains 19 residues. V shed 0 bases and J 8 bases; nucleotides not matched to a gene: 17. CDR3 sequence: CASSQDPPNTAGGQGTQYF. CDR3 DNA sequence: TGCGCCAGCAGCCAAGATCCCCCAAATACAGCGGGGGGGCAGGGTACGCAGTATTTT.

This clonotype was detected a few times. The chain carries TRBV27 and TRBJ1-1; D not certain. This CDR3 is 15 amino acids long. V gave up 3 bases and J gave up 2 bases, with 13 bases separating them. Germline V lookup: CDR1 MNHEY, CDR2 SMNVEV (reference sequence). CDR3: CASSLSRTLNTEAFF. The CDR3, as DNA: TGTGCCAGCAGTTTGAGTCGCACTCTCAACACTGAAGCTTTCTTT.